This record concerns one T cell receptor beta chain sequence. This sample was taken from a study of T-cell reconstitution after alpha-beta-depleted transplantation in children. Preparation of the TCRbeta library was carried out with unique molecular identifiers. MiXCR was run by TCRdb on the PCR reads, yielding one entry per CDR3 protein. The sample includes roughly 590,000 distinct CDR3 sequences, 16% of them seen just once. This CDR3 has 15 residues. Between the trimmed V and J ends, which lost 3 bases and 2 bases, there was a span of 14 bases. The germline CDR1 and CDR2 sequences are SGHRS and YFSETQ.

The sample was PBMCs from the stem cell graft donor, taken from the stem cell graft. This receptor was identified in a human donor who donated a stem cell graft to a child with acute myeloid leukemia. V and J are TRBV5-1 and TRBJ1-2; D is uncertain. DNA for the CDR3: TGCGCCAGCAGCTCCGCTACAACCACAAACTATGGCTACACCTTC. Translation: CASSSATTTNYGYTF.